This record looks at one T cell receptor beta chain sequence and its context. Its antigen is as yet unknown. This sample stems from a study of T cells in Graves' hyperthyroidism and ophthalmopathy. Study summary: At initial diagnosis, before any treatment had begun, peripheral blood was obtained. Study-wide findings and caveats: Clonotypes that were expanded in thyroid above 0.001 mostly appeared in blood too.

RNA transcripts gave rise to amplified TCR beta CDR3 regions. TCR CDR3 underwent first-round RT-PCR with the HTBI primer set. TCRdb re-analysed the multiplex PCR reads in MiXCR, keeping a single row per CDR3 protein. The sample yields 800,000 or so distinct CDR3 sequences, more than 30% seen once. A lack of ophthalmopathy progression within 18 months defined stable Graves' hyperthyroidism. 8.5 to 10 ml of fresh peripheral blood supplied the PBMCs. Trimming at V came to 1 base and at J to 4 bases, leaving 6 bases not matched to a gene. This CDR3 has 16 residues. CDR1 and CDR2 from the germline V gene are SQVTM and ANQGSEA.

This chain connects TRBV29-1 to TRBJ2-2; 10 positions agree with TRBD2. Specimen: blood. This sequence originates from a man aged 18 to 29 with Graves' hyperthyroidism. CDR3 in DNA: TGCAGCGTTGAAGTTGGACTAGCGGTTGTCACCGGGGAGCTGTTTTTT. Amino acid sequence: CSVEVGLAVVTGELFF.